This T cell receptor beta chain was retrieved from a study of breast tumors, draining lymph nodes, adjacent tissues. Study results and limitations: Compared with lymph nodes, tumors were less diverse; compared with nontumor tissue, more.

From germline, CDR1 is SGHTA and CDR2 FQGNSA. V was trimmed by 3 bases and J by 2 bases, leaving 5 bases between them. The CDR3 covers 13 residues. From the multiplex PCR reads, TCRdb called clonotypes with MiXCR, one entry per CDR3 protein. The sample lists approximately 250,000 distinct CDR3 sequences, under 40% seen once, with 3% to 4% in the top ten. The lymph nodes were axillary draining lymph nodes from breast cancer patients. In its sample, this clonotype was seen many times. Its target is unknown. The sequence came from a female donor with breast cancer. Some clones in this sample may be carry-over from other donors' samples. Material for sequencing was axillary lymph node tissue. This chain joins TRBV7-2 and TRBJ1-5; no definite D call. This chain's CDR3 is CASSFGGNQPQHF. CDR3 nucleotide sequence: TGTGCCAGCAGCTTTGGTGGCAATCAGCCCCAGCATTTT.